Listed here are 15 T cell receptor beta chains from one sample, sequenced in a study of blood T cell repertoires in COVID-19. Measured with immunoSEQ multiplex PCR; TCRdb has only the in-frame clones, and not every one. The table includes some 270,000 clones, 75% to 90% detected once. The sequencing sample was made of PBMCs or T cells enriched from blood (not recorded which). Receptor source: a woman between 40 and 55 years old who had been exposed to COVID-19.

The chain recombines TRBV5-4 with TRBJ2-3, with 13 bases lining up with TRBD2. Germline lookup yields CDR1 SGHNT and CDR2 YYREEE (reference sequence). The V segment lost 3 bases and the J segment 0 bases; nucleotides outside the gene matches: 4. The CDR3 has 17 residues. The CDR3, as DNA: TGTGCCAGCAGCTGGGGACTAGCGGGGTCTAGCACAGATACGCAGTATTTT. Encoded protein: CASSWGLAGSSTDTQYF.

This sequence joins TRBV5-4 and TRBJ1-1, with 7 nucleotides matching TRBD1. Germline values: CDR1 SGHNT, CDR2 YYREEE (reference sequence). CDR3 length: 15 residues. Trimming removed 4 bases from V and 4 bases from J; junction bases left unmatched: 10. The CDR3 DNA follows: TGTGCCAGCAGCCACGACAGGGTCTGGAGCACTGAAGCTTTCTTT. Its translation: CASSHDRVWSTEAFF.

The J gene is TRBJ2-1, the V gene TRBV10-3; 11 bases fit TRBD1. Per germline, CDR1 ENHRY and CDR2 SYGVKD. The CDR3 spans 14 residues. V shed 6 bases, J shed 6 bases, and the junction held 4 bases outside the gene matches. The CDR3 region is CAIRPGQGGNEQFF. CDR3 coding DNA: TGTGCCATCAGACCGGGACAGGGGGGCAATGAGCAGTTCTTC.

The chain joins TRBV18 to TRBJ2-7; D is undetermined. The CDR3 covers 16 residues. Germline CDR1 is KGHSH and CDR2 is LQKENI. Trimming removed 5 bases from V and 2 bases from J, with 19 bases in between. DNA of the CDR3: TGTGCCAGCTCAACATATGTTAGGAACAGCACCTACGAGCAGTACGTC. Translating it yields CASSTYVRNSTYEQYV.

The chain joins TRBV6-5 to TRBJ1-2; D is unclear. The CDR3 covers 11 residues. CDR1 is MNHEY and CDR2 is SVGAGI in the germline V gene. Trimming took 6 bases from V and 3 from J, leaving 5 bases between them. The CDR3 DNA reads TGTGCCAGCAGACAGTACTATGGCTACACCTTC. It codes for CASRQYYGYTF.

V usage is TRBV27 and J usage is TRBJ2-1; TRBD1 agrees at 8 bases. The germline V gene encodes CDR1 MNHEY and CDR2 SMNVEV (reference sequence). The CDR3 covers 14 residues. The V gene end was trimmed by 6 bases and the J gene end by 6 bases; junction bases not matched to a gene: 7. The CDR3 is CASRGTGRGNEQFF. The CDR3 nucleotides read TGTGCCAGCAGGGGGACAGGTCGGGGCAATGAGCAGTTCTTC.

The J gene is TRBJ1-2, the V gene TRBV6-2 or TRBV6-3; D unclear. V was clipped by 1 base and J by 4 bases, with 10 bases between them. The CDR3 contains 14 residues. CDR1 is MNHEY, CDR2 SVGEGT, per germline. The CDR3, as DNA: TGTGCCAGCAGTTACTTTGGAGGTCTCTATGGCTACACCTTC. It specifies CASSYFGGLYGYTF.

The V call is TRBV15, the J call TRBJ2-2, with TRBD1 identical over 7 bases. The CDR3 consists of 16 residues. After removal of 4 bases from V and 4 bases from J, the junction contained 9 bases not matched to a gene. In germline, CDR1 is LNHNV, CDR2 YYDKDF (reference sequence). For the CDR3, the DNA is TGTGCCACCAGCACCGACAGGGCGGTGATCACCGGGGAGCTGTTTTTT. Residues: CATSTDRAVITGELFF.

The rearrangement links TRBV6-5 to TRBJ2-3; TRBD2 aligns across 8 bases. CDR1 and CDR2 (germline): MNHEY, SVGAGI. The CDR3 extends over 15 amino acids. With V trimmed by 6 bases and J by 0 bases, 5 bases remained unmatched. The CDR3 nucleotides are TGTGCCAGCAGACCTAGCGGGTCTAGCACAGATACGCAGTATTTT. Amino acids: CASRPSGSSTDTQYF.

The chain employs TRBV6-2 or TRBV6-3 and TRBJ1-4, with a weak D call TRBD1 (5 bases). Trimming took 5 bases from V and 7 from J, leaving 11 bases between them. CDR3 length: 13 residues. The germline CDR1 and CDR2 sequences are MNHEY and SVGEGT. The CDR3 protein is CASSRGGREKLFF. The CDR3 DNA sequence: TGTGCCAGCAGTCGCGGGGGACGTGAAAAACTGTTTTTT.

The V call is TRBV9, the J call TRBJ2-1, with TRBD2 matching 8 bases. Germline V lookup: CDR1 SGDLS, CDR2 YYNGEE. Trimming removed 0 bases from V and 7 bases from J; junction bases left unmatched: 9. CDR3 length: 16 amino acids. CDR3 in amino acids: CASSVAPSGLGNEQFF. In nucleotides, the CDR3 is TGTGCCAGCAGCGTAGCGCCTAGCGGGTTGGGAAATGAGCAGTTCTTC.

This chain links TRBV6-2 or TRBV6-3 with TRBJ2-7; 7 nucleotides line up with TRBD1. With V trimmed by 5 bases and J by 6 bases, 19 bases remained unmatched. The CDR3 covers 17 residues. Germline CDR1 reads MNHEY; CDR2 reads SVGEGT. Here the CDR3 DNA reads TGTGCCAGCAGTCGCTACCTGGACAGGTCCCCGAGAGGCGAGCAGTACTTC. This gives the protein CASSRYLDRSPRGEQYF.

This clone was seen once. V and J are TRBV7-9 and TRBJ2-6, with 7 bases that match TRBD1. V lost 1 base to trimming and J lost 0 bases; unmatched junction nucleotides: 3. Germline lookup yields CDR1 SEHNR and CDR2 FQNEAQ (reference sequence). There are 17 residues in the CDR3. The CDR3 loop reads CASSLGDRASGANVLTF. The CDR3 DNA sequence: TGTGCCAGCAGCTTAGGAGACAGGGCCTCTGGGGCCAACGTCCTGACTTTC.

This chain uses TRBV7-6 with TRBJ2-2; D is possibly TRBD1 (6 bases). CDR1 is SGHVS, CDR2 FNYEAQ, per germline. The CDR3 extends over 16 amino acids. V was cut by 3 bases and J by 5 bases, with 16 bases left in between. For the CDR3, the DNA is TGTGCCAGCAGCTTGGGGGCAGGGAGCTTAACCGGGGAGCTGTTTTTT. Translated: CASSLGAGSLTGELFF.

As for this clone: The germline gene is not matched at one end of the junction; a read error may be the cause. CDR3: CASSRGQSTSTDTQYF. The CDR3 bases are TGTGCTAGCAGCCGAGGACAGTCCACTAGCACAGATACGCAGTATTTT. The rearrangement links TRBV7-7 to TRBJ2-3; D might be TRBD1 (6 bases). Germline CDR1 reads SSHAT; CDR2 reads FNYEAQ (reference sequence). The CDR3 loop spans 16 amino acids.